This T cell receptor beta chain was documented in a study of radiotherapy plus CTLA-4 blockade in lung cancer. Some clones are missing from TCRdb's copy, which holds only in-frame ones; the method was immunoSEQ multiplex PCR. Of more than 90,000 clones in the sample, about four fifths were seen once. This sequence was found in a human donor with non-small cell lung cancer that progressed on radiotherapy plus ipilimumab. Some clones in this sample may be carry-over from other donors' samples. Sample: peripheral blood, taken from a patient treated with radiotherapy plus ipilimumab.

The DNA of the CDR3 is TGTGCCAGCAGCTTATCGGACACCGGGGAGCTGTTTTTT. It is translated as CASSLSDTGELFF. V is TRBV7-9 and J is TRBJ2-2; unclear D gene. The CDR3 has 13 residues. The germline V gene has CDR1 SEHNR and CDR2 FQNEAQ (reference sequence). V was shortened by 2 bases and J by 3 bases, with 4 bases between the two germline ends.